A single sample gave rise to the 9 T cell receptor beta chains below, sequenced in a study of cytomegalovirus exposure and HLA in healthy donors. PCR used 60 Vbeta primers and 13 Jbeta primers. The method was immunoSEQ multiplex PCR; TCRdb's version includes in-frame clones alone and lacks a portion of them. The table shows over 100,000 clones, with roughly 9.6% occurring only once. The sample was PBMCs. The receptor set was obtained from a woman between 40 and 55 years old in good health and CMV-seropositive.

This clone was observed a handful of times. The CDR3 nucleotides read TGTGCCAGCAGCTTAGCGGGTAACGGGGGGAGGGCTGAAGCTTTCTTT. Its protein product is CASSLAGNGGRAEAFF. J is TRBJ1-1 and V is TRBV7-8; D may be TRBD1 (5 bases). CDR1 is SGHVS and CDR2 is FQNEAQ in the germline V gene. The CDR3 runs 16 residues. Deletions cut 0 bases from V and 6 bases from J, with 17 bases between.

V usage is TRBV7-9 and J usage is TRBJ2-7; D possibly corresponds to TRBD2 (5 bases). V dropped 6 bases and J dropped 2 bases, with 20 bases sitting between them. CDR1 and CDR2 from the germline V gene are SEHNR and FQNEAQ (reference sequence). This CDR3 spans 16 amino acids. The CDR3: CASSFTSRTGTYEQYF. In DNA form, the CDR3 reads TGTGCCAGCAGTTTCACGTCTAGGACGGGAACCTACGAGCAGTACTTC.

This clone occurred a few times. The rearrangement joins TRBV29-1 to TRBJ2-7, with D possibly TRBD2 on 6 matching bases. Germline V lookup: CDR1 SQVTM, CDR2 ANQGSEA. The CDR3 spans 13 residues. V was clipped by 2 bases and J by 5 bases, with 13 bases between them. CDR3 amino acids: CSVEPGVGDEQYF. The CDR3 DNA sequence: TGCAGCGTTGAACCGGGGGTTGGGGACGAGCAGTACTTC.

This clone was observed a few times. The V gene is TRBV29-1, the J gene TRBJ1-4; D perhaps matches TRBD1 (5 bases). CDR1 SQVTM and CDR2 ANQGSEA come from the germline V gene. This CDR3 has 14 amino acids. Trimming took 4 bases from V and 6 from J, leaving 15 bases between them. DNA of the CDR3: TGCAGCGTTGGGAGTAGGGGAGGGGATGAAAAACTGTTTTTT. Translation: CSVGSRGGDEKLFF.

This clone was found a few times. This specimen includes other DNA sequences encoding the same CDR3. The chain uses TRBV20-1 and TRBJ1-1; the D is unclear. Deletions cut 5 bases from V and 1 base from J, with 5 bases between. The CDR3 contains 11 residues. The germline V gene encodes CDR1 DFQATT and CDR2 SNEGSKA (reference sequence). The CDR3 DNA sequence: TGCAGTGCTTCCAGGAACACTGAAGCTTTCTTT. Translated: CSASRNTEAFF.

This clone was found a few times. The chain links TRBV9 to TRBJ1-6; TRBD1 is a possible D gene (5 bases). The CDR3 covers 17 residues. CDR1 SGDLS and CDR2 YYNGEE come from the germline V gene. Trimming cost V 0 bases and J 10 bases, with 20 bases left between them. CDR3 region: CASSVDGGEGSGSPLHF. The CDR3 nucleotides are TGTGCCAGCAGCGTAGATGGGGGGGAGGGATCAGGATCACCCCTCCACTTT.

The gene calls are TRBV5-1 and TRBJ1-2; 9 positions match TRBD1. Looked up from germline, CDR1 is SGHRS and CDR2 is YFSETQ. The V and J ends lost 4 bases and 4 bases, in that order; junction bases with no gene match: 5. CDR3 size: 14 residues. The CDR3 region is CASSLVTGGYGYTF. The DNA for the CDR3 is TGCGCCAGCAGCCTAGTGACAGGGGGCTATGGCTACACCTTC.

This sequence joins TRBV4-2 and TRBJ2-2, with D possibly TRBD2 on 5 matching bases. Trimming removed 0 bases at V and 3 bases at J, with 14 bases between. CDR1 is LGHNA and CDR2 is YNFKEQ in the germline V gene. This CDR3 is 17 amino acids long. The CDR3 DNA is TGTGCCAGCAGCCAAGATCTTTCAGCGGTTTACACCGGGGAGCTGTTTTTT. It is translated as CASSQDLSAVYTGELFF.

Remarks on this clone: Additional DNA sequences in this sample encode the identical CDR3. The chain couples TRBV6-6 to TRBJ1-1; 8 nucleotides match TRBD1. Germline-derived CDR1 and CDR2 are MNHNY and SVGAGI (reference sequence). V was clipped by 2 bases and J by 1 base; unmatched bases: 0. The CDR3 runs 14 residues. In DNA form, the CDR3 reads TGTGCCAGCAGTTACGACAGGGGGAACACTGAAGCTTTCTTT. Translating gives CASSYDRGNTEAFF.